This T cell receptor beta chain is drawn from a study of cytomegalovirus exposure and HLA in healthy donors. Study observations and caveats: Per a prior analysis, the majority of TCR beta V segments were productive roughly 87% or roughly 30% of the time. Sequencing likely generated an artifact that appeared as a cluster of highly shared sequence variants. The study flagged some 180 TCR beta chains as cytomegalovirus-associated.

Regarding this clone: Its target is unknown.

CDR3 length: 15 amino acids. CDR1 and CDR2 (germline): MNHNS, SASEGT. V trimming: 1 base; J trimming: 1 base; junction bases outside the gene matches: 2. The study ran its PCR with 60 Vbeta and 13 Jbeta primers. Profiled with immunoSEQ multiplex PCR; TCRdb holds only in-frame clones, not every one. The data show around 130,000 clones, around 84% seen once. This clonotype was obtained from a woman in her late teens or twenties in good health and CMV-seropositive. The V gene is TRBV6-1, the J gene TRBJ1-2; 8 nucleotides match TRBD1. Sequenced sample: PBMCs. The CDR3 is CASSEGTGINYGYTF. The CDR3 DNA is TGTGCCAGCAGTGAAGGGACAGGGATTAACTATGGCTACACCTTC.